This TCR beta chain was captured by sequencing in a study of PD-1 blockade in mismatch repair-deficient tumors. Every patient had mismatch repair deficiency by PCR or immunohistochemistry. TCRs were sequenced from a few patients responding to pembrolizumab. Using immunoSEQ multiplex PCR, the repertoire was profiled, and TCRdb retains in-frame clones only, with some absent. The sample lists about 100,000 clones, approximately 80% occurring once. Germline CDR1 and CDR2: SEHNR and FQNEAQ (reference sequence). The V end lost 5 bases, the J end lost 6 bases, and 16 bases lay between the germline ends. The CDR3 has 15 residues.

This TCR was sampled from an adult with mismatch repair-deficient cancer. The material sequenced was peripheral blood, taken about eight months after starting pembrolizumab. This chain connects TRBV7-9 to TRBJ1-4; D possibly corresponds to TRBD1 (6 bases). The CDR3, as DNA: TGTGCCAGCAGCGCGATTCGGGGGGCACATGAAAAACTGTTTTTT. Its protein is CASSAIRGAHEKLFF.